Below are 24 T cell receptor beta chains sequenced from a single sample in a study of CD8 T cells in Susac syndrome. RNA amounts of roughly 0.5 to 1 ug underwent reverse transcription with random hexamers. TCRdb ran MiXCR on the immunoSEQ multiplex PCR reads and lists one entry per CDR3 protein. This table holds roughly 120,000 distinct CDR3 sequences, 85% to 95% found once. Sequencing was done on a sample of CD4+ T cells from PBMCs. The receptors shown here come from a human donor with multiple sclerosis.

The V call is TRBV18, the J call TRBJ1-1, with D possibly being TRBD1 (6 bases). Germline CDR1 and CDR2: KGHSH and LQKENI. V lost 2 bases to trimming and J lost 6 bases, with 13 bases between them. The CDR3 is made up of 14 amino acids. The CDR3 nucleotides are TGTGCCAGCTCACCAGTTCAGGGGAAACCTGAAGCTTTCTTT. It translates to CASSPVQGKPEAFF.

The chain carries TRBV2 and TRBJ1-6; D uncertain. This CDR3 contains 14 residues. Germline CDR1 reads SNHLY; CDR2 reads FYNNEI. V was clipped by 5 bases and J by 10 bases, with 15 bases between them. The CDR3 DNA follows: TGTGCCAGCAGTAGGTCCGGGGTGAAGTCACCCCTCCACTTT. The encoded protein is CASSRSGVKSPLHF.

This chain joins TRBV20-1 and TRBJ2-7; 11 nucleotides match TRBD2. CDR3 length equals 15 residues. The V gene's germline CDR1 is DFQATT and CDR2 SNEGSKA (reference sequence). V was pared by 5 bases and J by 1 base, with 7 bases of the junction left unmatched. The CDR3 is CSAVLAGDRSYEQYF. The CDR3, as DNA: TGCAGTGCTGTACTAGCGGGGGACCGTTCCTACGAGCAGTACTTC.

The chain carries TRBV5-1 and TRBJ2-5; 14 bases are a match to TRBD2. With 4 bases clipped from V and 5 bases from J, the junction kept 19 bases outside the gene matches. The CDR3 is made up of 20 amino acids. Germline CDR1 is SGHRS and CDR2 is YFSETQ. In nucleotides, the CDR3 is TGCGCCAGCAGCCCTGGAAGGACTAGCGGGGGGTCTAGTCCGCAGGAGACCCAGTACTTC. This sequence encodes CASSPGRTSGGSSPQETQYF.

V and J are TRBV27 and TRBJ2-7; 7 nucleotides agree with TRBD1. The CDR3 sequence is 15 residues long. Germline V CDR1 and CDR2: MNHEY, SMNVEV (reference sequence). J was trimmed by 2 bases and V by 5 bases; bases with no gene match: 9. The CDR3 DNA sequence: TGTGCCAGCAGTAGAAATGACAGGGCCGCCTACGAGCAGTACTTC. The encoded protein is CASSRNDRAAYEQYF.

The chain uses TRBV12-3 or TRBV12-4 and TRBJ2-1, with D perhaps TRBD2 (6 bases). The CDR3 contains 14 residues. Trimming shortened V by 4 bases and J by 9 bases, and 16 bases separated the two germline ends. CDR3 in amino acids: CASSSVGGLGEQFF. For the CDR3, the DNA is TGTGCCAGCAGTTCTGTCGGGGGACTGGGTGAGCAGTTCTTC.

J is TRBJ1-2 and V is TRBV12-3 or TRBV12-4; perhaps TRBD1 as D (5 bases). The CDR3 covers 13 residues. Trimming shortened V by 5 bases and J by 1 base, and 8 bases separated the two germline ends. This CDR3 is CASSPQGNYGYTF. Written as DNA, the CDR3 is TGTGCCAGCAGTCCTCAGGGTAACTATGGCTACACCTTC.

This rearrangement joins TRBV5-6 to TRBJ1-2, with D perhaps matching TRBD1 (5 bases). V lost 4 bases, J lost 8 bases, and 15 bases lay in between. The CDR3 consists of 13 residues. Germline V gives CDR1 SGHDT, CDR2 YYEEEE. CDR3 sequence: CASSTQGKRGYTF. The CDR3 DNA reads as TGTGCCAGCAGCACTCAGGGTAAAAGGGGCTACACCTTC.

The chain combines TRBV7-9 with TRBJ2-4; the D gene is possibly TRBD2 (5 bases). CDR1 is SEHNR and CDR2 is FQNEAQ in the germline V gene (reference sequence). V was pared by 2 bases and J by 2 bases, with 7 bases between. This CDR3 is built from 14 residues. The CDR3: CASSLSGPKNIQYF. CDR3 sequence (DNA): TGTGCCAGCAGCTTAAGCGGTCCCAAAAACATTCAGTACTTC. Combining the CDR3 with reference TRBV7-9 and TRBJ2-4 gives the whole variable domain DTGVSQNPRHKITKRGQNVTFRCDPISEHNRLYWYRQTLGQGPEFLTYFQNEAQLEKSRLLSDRFSAERPKGSFSTLEIQRTEQGDSAMYLCASSLSGPKNIQYFGAGTRLSVL.

This sequence joins TRBV6-6 and TRBJ2-7; 9 nucleotides line up with TRBD1. V lost 6 bases to trimming and J lost 0 bases; unmatched junction nucleotides: 6. The CDR3 is 15 residues long. CDR1 and CDR2 from the germline V gene are MNHNY and SVGAGI (reference sequence). CDR3 nucleotide sequence: TGTGCCAGCAGCGAAGGGACAGGGAGCTCCTACGAGCAGTACTTC. It codes for CASSEGTGSSYEQYF.

The chain uses TRBV30 and TRBJ1-2; D is undetermined. The germline V and J ends were trimmed by 3 bases and 5 bases, with 10 bases remaining between them. Germline V lookup: CDR1 GTSNPN, CDR2 SVGIG (reference sequence). The CDR3 has 12 amino acids. The CDR3 nucleotides read TGTGCCTGGAGGGGGATTGGGTATGGCTACACCTTC. Encoded protein: CAWRGIGYGYTF.

The chain recombines TRBV9 with TRBJ1-5; no firm D call. Germline lookup yields CDR1 SGDLS and CDR2 YYNGEE. The CDR3 has 15 amino acids. V was trimmed by 1 base and J by 0 bases, leaving 8 bases between them. CDR3 protein: CASSVNVNSNQPQHF. The CDR3 DNA sequence: TGTGCCAGCAGCGTAAACGTAAATAGCAATCAGCCCCAGCATTTT.

V gene TRBV9 combines with J gene TRBJ2-7; TRBD2 matches at 9 bases. V lost 3 bases to trimming and J lost 4 bases; unmatched junction nucleotides: 8. Germline CDR1 reads SGDLS; CDR2 reads YYNGEE. The CDR3 runs 15 residues. The DNA for the CDR3 is TGTGCCAGCAGCGGTCTAGCGGGGTTCCCATACGAGCAGTACTTC. Translated, it gives CASSGLAGFPYEQYF.

This clonotype was counted only a few times. The chain's CDR3 is CAWNRLSYEQYF. CDR3 sequence (DNA): TGTGCCTGGAACAGGTTGTCCTACGAGCAGTACTTC. V usage is TRBV30 and J usage is TRBJ2-7; the D gene is possibly TRBD1 (5 bases). This CDR3 has 12 residues. V lost 4 bases and J lost 1, with 8 bases in between. Germline V gives CDR1 GTSNPN, CDR2 SVGIG (reference sequence).

This sequence joins TRBV5-1 and TRBJ2-7; 7 positions match TRBD1. The length of the CDR3 is 14 residues. Germline lookup yields CDR1 SGHRS and CDR2 YFSETQ. The V gene end was trimmed by 5 bases and the J gene end by 3 bases; junction bases not matched to a gene: 8. The CDR3 sequence: CASRSGTASYEQYF. The CDR3 nucleotides read TGCGCCAGCAGATCCGGGACAGCGAGCTACGAGCAGTACTTC.

This chain connects TRBV18 to TRBJ2-2; 10 nucleotides line up with TRBD2. Germline V gene lookup returns CDR1 KGHSH and CDR2 LQKENI. There are 17 residues in the CDR3. V trimming: 3 bases; J trimming: 7 bases; junction bases outside the gene matches: 11. CDR3 sequence: CASSPVAGGHPSGELFF. The CDR3 DNA reads as TGTGCCAGCTCACCGGTAGCGGGGGGCCATCCCAGCGGGGAGCTGTTTTTT.

The V and J genes are TRBV6-6 and TRBJ1-1; unclear D gene. CDR1 and CDR2 from the germline V gene are MNHNY and SVGAGI (reference sequence). Trimming cost V 0 bases and J 0 bases, with 11 bases left between them. The CDR3 contains 16 residues. The DNA for the CDR3 is TGTGCCAGCAGTTACTCGGGCCGACGGTTGAACACTGAAGCTTTCTTT. This gives the protein CASSYSGRRLNTEAFF.

The V and J genes are TRBV9 and TRBJ2-1; 8 positions match TRBD2. V gave up 0 bases and J gave up 10 bases; unmatched junction bases: 9. The CDR3 consists of 15 residues. Germline assignment: CDR1 SGDLS and CDR2 YYNGEE. The CDR3 sequence: CASSVGNSGVQEQFF. Here the CDR3 DNA reads TGTGCCAGCAGCGTAGGTAATAGCGGGGTCCAGGAGCAGTTCTTC.

This chain connects TRBV30 to TRBJ2-3; possibly TRBD2 for D (6 bases). Trimming removed 2 bases at V and 3 bases at J, with 15 bases between. This CDR3 spans 15 amino acids. Germline CDR1 is GTSNPN and CDR2 is SVGIG (reference sequence). CDR3 DNA sequence: TGTGCCTGGAGTAGGAATAGCGGAGGAACAGATACGCAGTATTTT. Residues: CAWSRNSGGTDTQYF.

The CDR3 DNA reads as TGTGCCAGCAGCCAAGACAGTACCTACGAGCAGTACTTC. Its translation: CASSQDSTYEQYF. The rearrangement links TRBV7-9 to TRBJ2-7, with D possibly TRBD1 on 5 matching bases. The V end was cut by 5 bases, the J end by 2 bases, with 10 bases between. Germline assignment: CDR1 SEHNR and CDR2 FQNEAQ (reference sequence). The CDR3 is made up of 13 amino acids. The complete variable domain, with remaining parts taken from reference TRBV7-9 and TRBJ2-7, reads DTGVSQNPRHKITKRGQNVTFRCDPISEHNRLYWYRQTLGQGPEFLTYFQNEAQLEKSRLLSDRFSAERPKGSFSTLEIQRTEQGDSAMYLCASSQDSTYEQYFGPGTRLTVT.

The chain links TRBV15 to TRBJ2-3, with TRBD1 as a possible D gene (5 bases). Germline lookup yields CDR1 LNHNV and CDR2 YYDKDF (reference sequence). V was trimmed by 6 bases and J by 2 bases, leaving 30 bases between them. There are 20 residues in the CDR3. The CDR3 here is CATRVARWGLGPPLTDTQYF. The CDR3 DNA reads as TGTGCCACCAGAGTGGCTCGTTGGGGCCTAGGGCCACCGCTCACAGATACGCAGTATTTT.

V is TRBV29-1 and J is TRBJ2-7; TRBD1 aligns across 7 bases. Germline assignment: CDR1 SQVTM and CDR2 ANQGSEA. J was trimmed by 6 bases and V by 8 bases; bases with no gene match: 10. This CDR3 is built from 12 residues. For the CDR3, the DNA is TGCAGCACTCGACAGGGTCAGGGCGAGCAGTACTTC. The encoded protein is CSTRQGQGEQYF.

This chain uses TRBV28 with TRBJ2-4, with 7 nucleotides matching TRBD2. CDR3 length equals 16 residues. V lost 5 bases, J lost 0 bases, and 7 bases stayed unmatched. In germline, CDR1 is MDHEN, CDR2 SYDVKM. The CDR3: CASSPTTSRAKNIQYF. The CDR3 nucleotides are TGTGCCAGCAGTCCCACGACTAGCCGAGCCAAAAACATTCAGTACTTC.

J is TRBJ2-6 and V is TRBV11-3; weak D call: TRBD2 (5 bases). CDR1 and CDR2 from the germline V gene are SGHNT and YENEEA. The length of the CDR3 is 15 residues. Trimming shortened V by 5 bases and J by 2 bases, and 10 bases separated the two germline ends. The CDR3 spells CASSSRDPGANVLTF. The CDR3 DNA is TGTGCCAGCAGCAGCCGGGATCCTGGGGCCAACGTCCTGACTTTC.